What follows are 31 T cell receptor beta chains derived from one specimen sequenced in a study of T cells after somatic rescue of genetic block. Using immunoSEQ multiplex PCR, the repertoire was profiled, and TCRdb retains in-frame clones only, with some absent. The sample shows around 57,000 clones, roughly 96% of them seen only once. Sequenced: peripheral blood mononuclear cells (PBMCs). Receptors originate from a child under two years old.

The chain employs TRBV7-2 and TRBJ2-4; tentatively, D is TRBD2 (5 bases). Germline V gene sequence: CDR1 SGHTA, CDR2 FQGNSA. The V end lost 5 bases, the J end lost 0 bases, and 11 bases lay between the germline ends. The CDR3 loop spans 15 amino acids. The CDR3 region has the DNA TGTGCCAGCAGCGGAGCGGTCCTAGCCAAAAACATTCAGTACTTC. This gives the protein CASSGAVLAKNIQYF.

The chain employs TRBV6-5 and TRBJ1-2; D gene ambiguous. CDR1 and CDR2 from the germline V gene are MNHEY and SVGAGI. CDR3 length: 14 residues. Deletions cut 5 bases from V and 1 base from J, with 11 bases between. The CDR3 nucleotides are TGTGCCAGCAGTGGAGCCGGCCGTAACTATGGCTACACCTTC. As protein: CASSGAGRNYGYTF.

The chain uses TRBV16 and TRBJ1-5; 10 bases fit TRBD1. CDR3 length equals 16 residues. Germline V gives CDR1 KGHSY, CDR2 FQNENV. J gave up 6 bases and V 0 bases, and 5 bases lay outside the gene matches. In DNA form, the CDR3 reads TGTGCCAGCAGCCAATCTGCCCGGGACAGGGGTCAGCCCCAGCATTTT. This translates into CASSQSARDRGQPQHF.

The V and J genes are TRBV10-3 and TRBJ2-1, with D perhaps matching TRBD1 or TRBD2 (5 bases each). Germline CDR1 and CDR2: ENHRY and SYGVKD. The CDR3 has 15 residues. Trimming shortened V by 2 bases and J by 3 bases, and 11 bases separated the two germline ends. The CDR3 DNA reads TGTGCCATCAGTGAGGTTGGGGCGGGCTACAATGAGCAGTTCTTC. Translated: CAISEVGAGYNEQFF.

This chain uses TRBV18 with TRBJ2-7, with a tentative D call TRBD1 (6 bases). The CDR3 consists of 13 residues. Trimming left V 4 bases short and J 5 bases short, with 12 bases between. Looked up from germline, CDR1 is KGHSH and CDR2 is LQKENI. The CDR3 loop is CASSLFRGHEQYF. CDR3 DNA: TGTGCCAGCTCACTATTCAGGGGCCACGAGCAGTACTTC.

The chain is built from TRBV7-9 and TRBJ2-3; 13 bases map to TRBD2. Trimming cost V 4 bases and J 5 bases; bases outside gene matches: 3. The germline V gene has CDR1 SEHNR and CDR2 FQNEAQ (reference sequence). The CDR3 loop spans 15 amino acids. Here the CDR3 reads CASSSWTSGRDTQYF. The CDR3, as DNA: TGTGCCAGCAGCTCGTGGACTAGCGGGAGAGATACGCAGTATTTT.

The rearrangement uses TRBV5-1 and TRBJ2-1; 11 positions agree with TRBD2. Losses at the gene ends were 0 bases for V and 2 bases for J; bases not matched to a gene: 4. This CDR3 has 17 residues. Germline loops: CDR1 SGHRS, CDR2 YFSETQ. The chain's CDR3 is CASSLGLLAGAYNEQFF. The CDR3 coding sequence is TGCGCCAGCAGCTTGGGCCTACTAGCGGGAGCCTACAATGAGCAGTTCTTC.

V and J are TRBV18 and TRBJ2-5; D not certain. From germline, CDR1 is KGHSH and CDR2 LQKENI. V lost 4 bases and J lost 4, with 1 base in between. The CDR3 has 10 amino acids. CDR3 amino acids: CASSLETQYF. DNA for the CDR3: TGTGCCAGCTCACTAGAGACCCAGTACTTC.

The V gene is TRBV27, the J gene TRBJ2-5, with a possible D match to TRBD2 (6 bases). With 2 bases removed from V and 8 bases from J, the gap between germline ends came to 12 bases. The CDR3 extends over 13 amino acids. Germline CDR1 MNHEY, CDR2 SMNVEV (reference sequence). The CDR3 coding sequence is TGTGCCAGCAGTTTAGCCGGGGGTGACACCCAGTACTTC. Translation gives CASSLAGGDTQYF.

J is TRBJ2-3 and V is TRBV18; 14 nucleotides agree with TRBD2. J gave up 3 bases and V 3 bases, and 5 bases lay outside the gene matches. The CDR3 loop spans 17 amino acids. CDR1 KGHSH and CDR2 LQKENI come from the germline V gene. This CDR3 reads CASSPNRTSGRTDTQYF. CDR3 sequence (DNA): TGTGCCAGCTCACCTAACCGGACTAGCGGGAGGACAGATACGCAGTATTTT.

The chain recombines TRBV2 with TRBJ2-7; 9 nucleotides agree with TRBD2. Germline CDR1 is SNHLY and CDR2 is FYNNEI. Trimming cost V 4 bases and J 3 bases; bases outside gene matches: 4. The CDR3 extends over 14 amino acids. The CDR3 region has the DNA TGTGCCAGCAGTGGAGCGGGAGGAATCTACGAGCAGTACTTC. Translation gives CASSGAGGIYEQYF.

V gene TRBV6-1 combines with J gene TRBJ1-5; the D gene is possibly TRBD1 (5 bases). There are 13 residues in the CDR3. V lost 2 bases, J lost 11 bases, and 13 bases lay in between. Germline V gives CDR1 MNHNS, CDR2 SASEGT. Here the CDR3 reads CASSEPRQGAQHF. The CDR3, as DNA: TGTGCCAGCAGTGAACCCCGGCAGGGAGCCCAGCATTTT.

The chain is built from TRBV19 and TRBJ1-2; 9 nucleotides match TRBD1. Germline loops: CDR1 LNHDA, CDR2 SQIVND (reference sequence). The CDR3 length is 12 residues. Unmatched junction bases numbered 1, after V lost 7 bases and J lost 4 bases. DNA for the CDR3: TGTGCCAGTAAGACAGGGGGCTATGGCTACACCTTC. The encoded protein is CASKTGGYGYTF.

The rearrangement joins TRBV4-1 to TRBJ2-7; D tentatively reads TRBD1 or TRBD2 (5 bases each). The CDR3 loop spans 14 amino acids. The germline V gene has CDR1 MGHRA and CDR2 YSYEKL. Trimming removed 5 bases at V and 2 bases at J, with 13 bases between. CDR3 nucleotides: TGCGCCAGCAGCAGCCAAGAGGGACCCTACGAGCAGTACTTC. Residues: CASSSQEGPYEQYF.

The genes are TRBV7-9 and TRBJ2-3, with 11 positions matching TRBD2. Trimming at V came to 0 bases and at J to 5 bases, leaving 10 bases not matched to a gene. Germline CDR1 and CDR2: SEHNR and FQNEAQ (reference sequence). The CDR3 is 18 amino acids. The CDR3 DNA reads TGTGCCAGCAGCTTAGCCCCGACGACTAGCGGGAAACAAGATACGCAGTATTTT. Encoded protein: CASSLAPTTSGKQDTQYF.

This chain connects TRBV9 to TRBJ2-7; D may be TRBD1 (6 bases). The CDR3 is 15 residues long. Trimming stripped 0 bases from V and 2 bases from J, with 12 bases between. Per the germline V gene, CDR1 is SGDLS and CDR2 is YYNGEE. This chain's CDR3 is CASSVGLGQTYEQYF. Here the CDR3 DNA reads TGTGCCAGCAGCGTAGGATTGGGACAAACCTACGAGCAGTACTTC.

This rearrangement joins TRBV7-5 to TRBJ2-7. TRBV7-5 is recorded as a pseudogene. CDR3 length: 16 amino acids. The CDR3 here is CVRSLVSWVRWYEQYF. The CDR3 nucleotides are TGTGTCAGAAGCTTAGTCAGTTGGGTTAGGTGGTACGAGCAGTACTTC.

This clone has only one observation. The chain has TRBV10-2 and TRBJ2-7, with 10 bases that match TRBD2. The junction had 6 bases not matched to a gene; V was cut back by 7 bases and J by 3 bases. Looked up from germline, CDR1 is WSHSY and CDR2 is SAAADI. CDR3 length: 14 residues. The CDR3 nucleotides are TGCGCCAGCACCCCACTAGCGGGGATCTACGAGCAGTACTTC. Amino acids: CASTPLAGIYEQYF.

The rearrangement links TRBV5-1 to TRBJ2-5; D remains ambiguous. This CDR3 comprises 13 residues. Germline CDR1 is SGHRS and CDR2 is YFSETQ. V was cut by 1 base and J by 0 bases, with 4 bases left in between. As DNA, the CDR3 is TGCGCCAGCAGCTTGCGGTACCAAGAGACCCAGTACTTC. As protein: CASSLRYQETQYF.

The rearrangement links TRBV7-9 to TRBJ2-5, with TRBD2 matching 7 bases. The CDR3 is 14 amino acids. The junction had 1 base not matched to a gene; V was cut back by 1 base and J by 2 bases. CDR1 SEHNR and CDR2 FQNEAQ come from the germline V gene (reference sequence). DNA for the CDR3: TGTGCCAGCAGCTTAGATAGCGGGCAAGAGACCCAGTACTTC. It encodes CASSLDSGQETQYF.

The chain combines TRBV5-4 with TRBJ2-7, with TRBD1 matching 10 bases. The CDR3 length is 14 residues. Germline CDR1 reads SGHNT; CDR2 reads YYREEE (reference sequence). The junction had 3 bases not matched to a gene; V was cut back by 2 bases and J by 4 bases. The CDR3 region has the DNA TGTGCCAGCAGCTTAAGGGACAGGGGTTACGAGCAGTACTTC. As protein: CASSLRDRGYEQYF.

The chain joins TRBV7-9 to TRBJ2-3; TRBD2 agrees at 7 bases. Germline V gene data show CDR1 as SEHNR and CDR2 as FQNEAQ (reference sequence). CDR3 length equals 19 residues. The V gene end was trimmed by 5 bases and the J gene end by 0 bases; junction bases not matched to a gene: 17. The CDR3 is CASSRPVNPSGWSTDTQYF. The CDR3 DNA follows: TGTGCCAGCAGCCGCCCCGTAAACCCTAGCGGTTGGAGCACAGATACGCAGTATTTT. The complete variable domain, with remaining parts taken from reference TRBV7-9 and TRBJ2-3, reads DTGVSQNPRHKITKRGQNVTFRCDPISEHNRLYWYRQTLGQGPEFLTYFQNEAQLEKSRLLSDRFSAERPKGSFSTLEIQRTEQGDSAMYLCASSRPVNPSGWSTDTQYFGPGTRLTVL.

The chain is built from TRBV2 and TRBJ2-7, with no clear D. Trimming removed 4 bases at V and 1 base at J, with 2 bases between. The CDR3 extends over 11 amino acids. Germline values: CDR1 SNHLY, CDR2 FYNNEI. CDR3 DNA sequence: TGTGCCAGCAGTGTATCCTACGAGCAGTACTTC. Its protein is CASSVSYEQYF.

This chain connects TRBV10-1 to TRBJ2-7; D is possibly TRBD1 (5 bases). The CDR3 is 13 amino acids. Germline V gene data show CDR1 as WNHNN and CDR2 as SYGVQD (reference sequence). Deletions cut 4 bases from V and 5 bases from J, with 12 bases between. The CDR3 sequence: CASSGQNPHEQYF. As DNA, the CDR3 is TGCGCCAGCAGTGGACAGAACCCCCACGAGCAGTACTTC.

This clone came up a few times. The chain joins TRBV11-2 to TRBJ2-1; 13 nucleotides line up with TRBD2. Germline CDR1 is SGHAT and CDR2 is FQNNGV. The CDR3 is made up of 16 amino acids. With 4 bases clipped from V and 0 bases from J, the junction kept 0 bases outside the gene matches. The chain's CDR3 is CASSWTSGSSYNEQFF. The CDR3 DNA reads TGTGCCAGCAGCTGGACTAGCGGGAGCTCCTACAATGAGCAGTTCTTC.

The chain recombines TRBV5-1 with TRBJ2-2; D remains unclear. V shed 3 bases and J shed 0 bases, with 6 bases lying between them. Germline V CDR1 and CDR2: SGHRS, YFSETQ. The CDR3 length is 14 residues. The CDR3: CASSSQTNTGELFF. The CDR3 nucleotides are TGCGCCAGCAGCTCCCAGACGAACACCGGGGAGCTGTTTTTT.

The chain joins TRBV10-3 to TRBJ2-3; perhaps D is TRBD1 or TRBD2 (6 bases each). Trimming pared 5 bases from V and 4 bases from J, leaving 13 bases between. Germline-derived CDR1 and CDR2 are ENHRY and SYGVKD. The CDR3 is made up of 14 amino acids. The CDR3 loop reads CAISRGVLPDTQYF. DNA for the CDR3: TGTGCCATCAGTAGGGGGGTGCTCCCAGATACGCAGTATTTT.

The chain combines TRBV5-1 with TRBJ1-6; 9 bases are a match to TRBD1. Germline loops: CDR1 SGHRS, CDR2 YFSETQ. CDR3 length: 17 residues. Trimming cost V 3 bases and J 1 base; bases outside gene matches: 5. This CDR3 is CASSSGQGSSYNSPLHF. The CDR3 region has the DNA TGCGCCAGCAGCTCGGGACAGGGAAGTTCCTATAATTCACCCCTCCACTTT.

On this clone: This same CDR3 is encoded by further DNA sequences in the sample. This chain uses TRBV5-1 with TRBJ1-2; D is unresolved. The CDR3 contains 13 residues. CDR1 is SGHRS and CDR2 is YFSETQ in the germline V gene. V lost 1 base to trimming and J lost 0 bases, with 4 bases between them. This CDR3 reads CASSLTANYGYTF. In DNA form, the CDR3 reads TGCGCCAGCAGCTTGACAGCTAACTATGGCTACACCTTC.

This rearrangement joins TRBV2 to TRBJ2-3; 7 nucleotides line up with TRBD2. V shed 11 bases, J shed 2 bases, and the junction held 7 bases outside the gene matches. This CDR3 has 13 residues. Per the germline V gene, CDR1 is SNHLY and CDR2 is FYNNEI. This CDR3 is CAGDSGPTDTQYF. For the CDR3, the DNA is TGTGCCGGGGATAGCGGGCCCACAGATACGCAGTATTTT.

The genes are TRBV19 and TRBJ2-2; 12 positions match TRBD1. The CDR3 is made up of 15 amino acids. From germline, CDR1 is LNHDA and CDR2 SQIVND (reference sequence). The junction had 4 bases not matched to a gene; V was cut back by 6 bases and J by 5 bases. Here the CDR3 DNA reads TGTGCCAGTAGCGGGACAGGGGGCTATACCGGGGAGCTGTTTTTT. Amino acid sequence: CASSGTGGYTGELFF.